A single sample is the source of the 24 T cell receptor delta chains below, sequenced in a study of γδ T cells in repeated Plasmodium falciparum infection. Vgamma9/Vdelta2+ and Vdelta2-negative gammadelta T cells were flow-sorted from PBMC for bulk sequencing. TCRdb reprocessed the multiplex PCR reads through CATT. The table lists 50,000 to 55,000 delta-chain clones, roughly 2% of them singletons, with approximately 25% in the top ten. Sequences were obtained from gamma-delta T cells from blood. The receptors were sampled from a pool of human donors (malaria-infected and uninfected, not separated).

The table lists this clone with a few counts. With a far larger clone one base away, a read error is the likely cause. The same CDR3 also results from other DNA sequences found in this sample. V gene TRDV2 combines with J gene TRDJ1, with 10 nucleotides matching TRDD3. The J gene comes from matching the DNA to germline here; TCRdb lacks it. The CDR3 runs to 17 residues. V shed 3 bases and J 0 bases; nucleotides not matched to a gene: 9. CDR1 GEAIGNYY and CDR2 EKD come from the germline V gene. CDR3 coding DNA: TGTGCCTGTGACTCCCTCAGCACTGGGGGATACACCGATAAACTCATCTTT. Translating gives CACDSLSTGGYTDKLIF.

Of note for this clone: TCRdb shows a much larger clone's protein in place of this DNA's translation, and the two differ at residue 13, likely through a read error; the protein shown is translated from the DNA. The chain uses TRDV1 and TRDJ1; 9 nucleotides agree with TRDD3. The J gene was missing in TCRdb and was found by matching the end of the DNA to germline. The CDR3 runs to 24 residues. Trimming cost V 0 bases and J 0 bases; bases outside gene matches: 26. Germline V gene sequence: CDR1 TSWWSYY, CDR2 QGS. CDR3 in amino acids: CALGELALLPFSPYWGSYTDKLIF. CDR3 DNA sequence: TGTGCTCTTGGGGAACTAGCCCTCCTACCCTTCTCTCCTTACTGGGGGAGCTACACCGATAAACTCATCTTT.

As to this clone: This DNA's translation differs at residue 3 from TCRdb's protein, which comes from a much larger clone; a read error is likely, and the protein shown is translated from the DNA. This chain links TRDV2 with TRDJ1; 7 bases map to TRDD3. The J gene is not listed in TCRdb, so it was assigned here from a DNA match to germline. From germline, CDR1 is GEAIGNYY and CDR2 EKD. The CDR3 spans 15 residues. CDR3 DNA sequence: TGTGCCCGTGATTCACTGGGGATGAACACCGATAAACTCATCTTT. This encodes CARDSLGMNTDKLIF.

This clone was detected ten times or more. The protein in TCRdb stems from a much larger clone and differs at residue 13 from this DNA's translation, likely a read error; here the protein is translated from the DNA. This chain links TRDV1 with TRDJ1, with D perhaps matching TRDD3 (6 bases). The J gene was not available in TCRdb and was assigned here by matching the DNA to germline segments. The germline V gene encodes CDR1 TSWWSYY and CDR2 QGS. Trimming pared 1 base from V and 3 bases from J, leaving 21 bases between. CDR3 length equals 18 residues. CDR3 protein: CALGEHLWKIWGADKLIF. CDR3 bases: TGTGCTCTTGGGGAACATCTATGGAAGATTTGGGGGGCCGATAAACTCATCTTT.

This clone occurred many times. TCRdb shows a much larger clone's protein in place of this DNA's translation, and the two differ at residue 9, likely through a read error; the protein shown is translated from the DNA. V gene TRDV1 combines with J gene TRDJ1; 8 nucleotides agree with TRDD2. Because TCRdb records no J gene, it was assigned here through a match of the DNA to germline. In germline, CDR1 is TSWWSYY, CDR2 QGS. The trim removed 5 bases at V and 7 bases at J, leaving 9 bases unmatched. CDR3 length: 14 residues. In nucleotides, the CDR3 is TGTGCTCTTGGGATTCTTCCTACAGATGGTAAACTCATCTTT. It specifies CALGILPTDGKLIF.

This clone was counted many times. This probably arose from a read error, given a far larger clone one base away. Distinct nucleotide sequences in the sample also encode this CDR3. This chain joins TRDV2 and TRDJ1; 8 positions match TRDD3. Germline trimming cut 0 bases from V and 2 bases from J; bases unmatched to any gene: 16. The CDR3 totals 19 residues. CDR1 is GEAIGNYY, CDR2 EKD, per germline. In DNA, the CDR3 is TGTGCCTGTGACACCGTAGGAGGGATACGCGAGGAGAAAACCGATAAACTCATCTTT. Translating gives CACDTVGGIREEKTDKLIF.

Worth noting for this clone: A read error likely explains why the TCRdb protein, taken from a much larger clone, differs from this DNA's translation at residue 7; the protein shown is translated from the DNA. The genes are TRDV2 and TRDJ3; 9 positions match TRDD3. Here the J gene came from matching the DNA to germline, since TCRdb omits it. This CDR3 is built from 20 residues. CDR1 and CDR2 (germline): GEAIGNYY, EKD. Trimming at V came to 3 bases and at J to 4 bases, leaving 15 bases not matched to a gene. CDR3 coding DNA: TGTGCCTGTGACCCAGTACCGGGGGATACCGCGTCATGGGACACCCGACAGATGTTTTTC. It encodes CACDPVPGDTASWDTRQMFF.

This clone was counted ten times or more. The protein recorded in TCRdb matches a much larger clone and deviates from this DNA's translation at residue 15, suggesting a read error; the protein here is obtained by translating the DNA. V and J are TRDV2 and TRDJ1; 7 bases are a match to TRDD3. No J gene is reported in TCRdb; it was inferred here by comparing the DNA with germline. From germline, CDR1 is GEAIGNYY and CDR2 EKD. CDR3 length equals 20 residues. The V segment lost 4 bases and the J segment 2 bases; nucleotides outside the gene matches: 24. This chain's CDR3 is CACEPMGIERVPRVTDKLIF. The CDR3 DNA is TGTGCCTGTGAACCTATGGGGATAGAAAGGGTTCCAAGGGTGACCGATAAACTCATCTTT.

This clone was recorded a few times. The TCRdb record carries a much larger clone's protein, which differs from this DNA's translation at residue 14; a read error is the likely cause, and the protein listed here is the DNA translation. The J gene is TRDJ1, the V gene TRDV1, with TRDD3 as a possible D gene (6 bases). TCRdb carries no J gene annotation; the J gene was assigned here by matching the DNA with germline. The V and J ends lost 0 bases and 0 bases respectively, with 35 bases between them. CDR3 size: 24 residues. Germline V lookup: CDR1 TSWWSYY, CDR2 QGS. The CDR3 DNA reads TGTGCTCTTGGGGAACTCGGTTATAGTATTACTTTGGGGGTCAACCGATTGTACACCGATAAACTCATCTTT. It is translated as CALGELGYSITLGVNRLYTDKLIF.

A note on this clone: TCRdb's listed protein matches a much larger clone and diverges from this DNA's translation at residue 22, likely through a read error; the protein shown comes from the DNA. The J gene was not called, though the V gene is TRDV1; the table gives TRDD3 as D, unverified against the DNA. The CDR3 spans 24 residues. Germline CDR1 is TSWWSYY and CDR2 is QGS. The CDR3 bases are TGTGCTCTTGGGGAACTGGAAACTATATACTGGGGGATAAGGATGGGCCGCTACACCGATAAACCCATCTTT. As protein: CALGELETIYWGIRMGRYTDKPIF.

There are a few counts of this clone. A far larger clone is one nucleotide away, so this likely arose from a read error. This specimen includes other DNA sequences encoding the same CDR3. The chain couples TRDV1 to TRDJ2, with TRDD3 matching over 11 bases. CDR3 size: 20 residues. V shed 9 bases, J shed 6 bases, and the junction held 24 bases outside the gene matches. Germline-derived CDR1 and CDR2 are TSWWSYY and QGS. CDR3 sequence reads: CALGPPRLFSWGIQPAQLFF. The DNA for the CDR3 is TGTGCTCTGGGGCCTCCGCGATTATTCTCCTGGGGGATACAGCCAGCACAACTCTTCTTT.

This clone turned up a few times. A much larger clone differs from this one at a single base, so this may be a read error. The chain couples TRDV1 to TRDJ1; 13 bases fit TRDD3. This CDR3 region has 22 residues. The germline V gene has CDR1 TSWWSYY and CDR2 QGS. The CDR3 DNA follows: TGTGCTCTTGGGGAATCTGGTTCCTACGTGACTGGGGGATACGCGTACACCGCTAAACTCATCTTT. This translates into CALGESGSYVTGGYAYTAKLIF.

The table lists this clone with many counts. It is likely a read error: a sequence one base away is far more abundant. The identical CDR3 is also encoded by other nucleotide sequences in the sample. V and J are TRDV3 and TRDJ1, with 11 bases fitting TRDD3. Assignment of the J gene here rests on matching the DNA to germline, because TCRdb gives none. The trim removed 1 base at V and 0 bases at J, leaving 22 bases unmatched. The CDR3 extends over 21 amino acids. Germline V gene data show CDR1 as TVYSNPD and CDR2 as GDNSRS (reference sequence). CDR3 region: CAFIHPTHWGITTIYTDKLIF. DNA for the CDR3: TGTGCCTTTATCCACCCTACGCACTGGGGGATAACGACGATCTACACCGATAAACTCATCTTT. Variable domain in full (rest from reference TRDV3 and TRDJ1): CDKVTQSSPDQTVASGSEVVLLCTYDTVYSNPDLFWYRIRPDYSFQFVFYGDNSRSEGADFTQGRFSVKHILTQKAFHLVISPVRTEDSATYYCAFIHPTHWGITTIYTDKLIFGKGTRVTVEP.

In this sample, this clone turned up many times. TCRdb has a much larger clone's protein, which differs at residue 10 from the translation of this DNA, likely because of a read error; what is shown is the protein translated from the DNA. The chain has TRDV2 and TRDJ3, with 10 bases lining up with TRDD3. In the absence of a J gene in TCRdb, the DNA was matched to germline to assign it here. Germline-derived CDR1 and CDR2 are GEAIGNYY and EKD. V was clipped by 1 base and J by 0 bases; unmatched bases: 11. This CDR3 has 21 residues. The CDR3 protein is CACDTLLGDARSSWDTRQMFF. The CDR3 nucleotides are TGTGCCTGTGACACTTTACTGGGGGATGCACGATCCTCCTGGGACACCCGACAGATGTTTTTC.

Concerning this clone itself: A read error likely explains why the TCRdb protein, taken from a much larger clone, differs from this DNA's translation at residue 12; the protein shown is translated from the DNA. DNA of the CDR3: TGTGCTCTTGGGGAACTACCGGTCTACCGCGAGTGCTGGGGGCCAACCCTCGATAAACTCATCTTT. This codes for CALGELPVYRECWGPTLDKLIF. The V gene is TRDV1, the J gene TRDJ1, with 7 positions matching TRDD3. TCRdb leaves out the J gene; it was filled in here by matching the DNA to germline. This CDR3 region has 22 residues. The V gene's germline CDR1 is TSWWSYY and CDR2 QGS. J lost 4 bases, V lost 0 bases, and 26 bases had no gene match.

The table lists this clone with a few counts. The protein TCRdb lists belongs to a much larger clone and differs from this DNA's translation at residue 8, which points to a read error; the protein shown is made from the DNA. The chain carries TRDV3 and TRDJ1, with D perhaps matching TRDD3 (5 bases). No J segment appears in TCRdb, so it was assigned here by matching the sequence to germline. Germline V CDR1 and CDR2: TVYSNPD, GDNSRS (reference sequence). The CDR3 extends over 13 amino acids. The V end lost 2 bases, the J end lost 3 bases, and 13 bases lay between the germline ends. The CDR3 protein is CAFHSEYADKLIF. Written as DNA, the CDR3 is TGTGCCTTTCATTCGGAATACGCCGATAAACTCATCTTT.

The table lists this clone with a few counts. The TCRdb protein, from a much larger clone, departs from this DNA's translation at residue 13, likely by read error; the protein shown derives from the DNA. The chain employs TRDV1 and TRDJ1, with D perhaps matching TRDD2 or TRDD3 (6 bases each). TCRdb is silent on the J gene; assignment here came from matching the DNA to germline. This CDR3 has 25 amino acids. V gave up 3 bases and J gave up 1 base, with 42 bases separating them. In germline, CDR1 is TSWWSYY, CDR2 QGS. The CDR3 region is CALGDPFPPYPASLLGFLSTDKLIF. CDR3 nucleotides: TGTGCTCTTGGGGATCCCTTCCCCCCCTATCCGGCGAGCCTACTGGGATTCCTTTCCACCGATAAACTCATCTTT.

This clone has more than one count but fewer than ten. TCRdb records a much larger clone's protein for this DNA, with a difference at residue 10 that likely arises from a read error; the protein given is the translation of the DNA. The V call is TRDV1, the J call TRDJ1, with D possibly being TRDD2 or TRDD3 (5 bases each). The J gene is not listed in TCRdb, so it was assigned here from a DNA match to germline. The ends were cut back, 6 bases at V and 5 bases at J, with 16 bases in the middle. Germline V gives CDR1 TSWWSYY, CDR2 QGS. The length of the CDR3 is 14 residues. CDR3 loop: CALGPTGGVDKLIF. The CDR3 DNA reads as TGTGCTCTTGGACCTACCGGGGGTGTGGATAAACTCATCTTT.

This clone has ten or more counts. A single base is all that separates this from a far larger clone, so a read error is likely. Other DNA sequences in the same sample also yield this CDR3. The CDR3 region has the DNA TGTGCCTGTGGGGGGGATCGGGGGGAGAAGACAACCGATAAGCTCATCTTT. Its translation: CACGGDRGEKTTDKLIF. The V segment is TRDV2, and no J call was made; TRDD3, the D gene given by the table, was not confirmed from the DNA. CDR3 length: 17 residues. CDR1 and CDR2 from the germline V gene are GEAIGNYY and EKD.

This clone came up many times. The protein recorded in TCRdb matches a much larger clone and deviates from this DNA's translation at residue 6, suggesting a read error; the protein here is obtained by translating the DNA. CDR3 bases: TGTGCTCTTGGGGAATCTCATTTCCTACGGGGTTCGTTACGCTGGGGAGCCTCCTACACCGATAAACTCATCTTT. Residues: CALGESHFLRGSLRWGASYTDKLIF. The rearrangement joins TRDV1 to TRDJ1, with D possibly being TRDD2 (7 bases). No J gene was available from TCRdb, and it was assigned here by a germline match of the DNA. V was pared by 2 bases and J by 0 bases, with 40 bases between. The CDR3 runs to 25 residues. Per germline, CDR1 TSWWSYY and CDR2 QGS.

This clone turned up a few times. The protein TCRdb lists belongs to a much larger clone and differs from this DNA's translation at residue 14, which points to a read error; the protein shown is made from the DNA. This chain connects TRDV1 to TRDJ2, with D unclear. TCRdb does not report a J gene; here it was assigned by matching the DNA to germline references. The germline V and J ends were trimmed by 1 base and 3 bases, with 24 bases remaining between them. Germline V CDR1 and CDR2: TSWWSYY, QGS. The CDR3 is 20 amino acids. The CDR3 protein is CALGEPLSRLVGLMTAQLFF. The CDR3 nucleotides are TGTGCTCTTGGGGAACCTCTTTCCCGTCTGGTGGGACTAATGACAGCACAACTCTTCTTT.

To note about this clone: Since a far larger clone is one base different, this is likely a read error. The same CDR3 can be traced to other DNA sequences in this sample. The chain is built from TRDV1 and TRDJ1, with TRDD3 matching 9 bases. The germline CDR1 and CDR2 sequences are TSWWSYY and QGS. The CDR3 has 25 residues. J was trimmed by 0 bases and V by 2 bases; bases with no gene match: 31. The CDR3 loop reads CALGEFRISYGVGGGYFKYTDKLIF. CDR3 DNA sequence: TGTGCTCTTGGGGAATTCCGTATTTCCTACGGAGTAGGTGGGGGATATTTTAAGTACACCGATAAACTCATCTTT.

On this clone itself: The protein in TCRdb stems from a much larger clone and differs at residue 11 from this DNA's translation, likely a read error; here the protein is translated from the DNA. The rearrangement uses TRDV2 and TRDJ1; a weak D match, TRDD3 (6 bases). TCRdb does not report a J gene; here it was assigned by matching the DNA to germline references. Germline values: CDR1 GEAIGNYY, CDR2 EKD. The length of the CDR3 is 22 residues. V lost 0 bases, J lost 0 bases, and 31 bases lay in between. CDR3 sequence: CACDTVVYTGRSPEKYTDKLIF. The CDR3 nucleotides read TGTGCCTGTGACACCGTCGTATACACTGGGAGATCCCCCGAAAAGTACACCGATAAACTCATCTTT.

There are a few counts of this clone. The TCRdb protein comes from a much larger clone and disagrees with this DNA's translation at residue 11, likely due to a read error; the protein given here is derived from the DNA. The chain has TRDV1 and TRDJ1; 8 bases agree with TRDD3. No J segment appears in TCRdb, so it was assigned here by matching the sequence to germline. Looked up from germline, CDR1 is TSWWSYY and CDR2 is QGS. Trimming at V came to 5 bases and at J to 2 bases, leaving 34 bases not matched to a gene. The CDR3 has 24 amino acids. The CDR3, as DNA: TGTGCTCTTGGGCCAACCGTTATGCCCTCCCTCCTCCGGACACTGGGGGCACCGACCGATAAACTCATCTTT. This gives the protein CALGPTVMPSLLRTLGAPTDKLIF.